A single sample gave rise to the 23 T cell receptor beta chains below, sequenced in a study of CD8 T cells in ankylosing spondylitis. Each CDR3 protein is one row after TCRdb ran MiXCR on the 5' RACE reads. Among about 160,000 distinct CDR3 sequences listed, roughly 18% were seen once. The source material was blood, either unsorted or a sorted T cell fraction (not recorded which). All receptors come from a male donor with ankylosing spondylitis or in good health (not recorded which).

A word on this clonotype: An end of the junction does not agree with germline; a read error may underlie this. The chain combines TRBV20-1 with TRBJ2-2; TRBD2 matches at 11 bases. The V gene's germline CDR1 is DFQATT and CDR2 SNEGSKA (reference sequence). The CDR3 is 16 amino acids. CDR3 in amino acids: CCASPWTSGLTGELFF. The CDR3 bases are TGCTGTGCTAGCCCTTGGACTAGCGGGCTCACCGGGGAGCTGTTTTTT.

This chain's CDR3 is CSAQDRGTTYEQYF. The CDR3 DNA follows: TGCAGCGCCCAGGACAGGGGGACTACCTACGAGCAGTACTTC. This chain uses TRBV29-1 with TRBJ2-7; 10 bases line up with TRBD1. Trimming took 7 bases from V and 2 from J; bases not matched to a gene: 8. Per germline, CDR1 SQVTM and CDR2 ANQGSEA. The CDR3 sequence is 14 residues long.

The rearrangement joins TRBV10-3 to TRBJ2-2; D perhaps matches TRBD1 (6 bases). Trimming removed 10 bases from V and 5 bases from J, with 14 bases in between. In germline, CDR1 is ENHRY, CDR2 SYGVKD. This CDR3 spans 13 amino acids. CDR3 amino acids: CATRDTQTGELFF. DNA of the CDR3: TGTGCCACTAGGGACACCCAAACCGGGGAGCTGTTTTTT.

This clonotype was counted at least ten times. This sequence joins TRBV5-6 and TRBJ2-4; no firm D call. Germline CDR1 reads SGHDT; CDR2 reads YYEEEE. Trimming took off 1 base at V and 4 bases at J, with 9 bases between the two ends. The CDR3 extends over 14 amino acids. DNA for the CDR3: TGTGCCAGCAGCTTGAGTGGCACTAAAAACATTCAGTACTTC. Protein: CASSLSGTKNIQYF.

Ten or more counts support this clonotype. This rearrangement joins TRBV20-1 to TRBJ2-3; 7 bases are shared with TRBD2. The ends lost 3 bases at V and 2 bases at J; junction bases unmatched: 8. The length of the CDR3 is 15 residues. Germline values: CDR1 DFQATT, CDR2 SNEGSKA (reference sequence). CDR3 loop: CSARAGSGITDTQYF. CDR3 nucleotide sequence: TGCAGTGCTAGGGCCGGAAGCGGGATCACAGATACGCAGTATTTT.

This clonotype was found many times. The CDR3 protein is CSARDQRGRGSSPLHF. For the CDR3, the DNA is TGCAGTGCTAGAGATCAGCGGGGCAGGGGTAGTTCACCCCTCCACTTT. The V gene is TRBV20-1, the J gene TRBJ1-6, with a tentative D call TRBD1 (6 bases). The CDR3 is 16 residues long. Germline V gene data show CDR1 as DFQATT and CDR2 as SNEGSKA (reference sequence). Trimming cost V 0 bases and J 9 bases, with 18 bases left between them.

In this sample, this clonotype turned up many times. The rearrangement uses TRBV29-1 and TRBJ2-3, with D unresolved. CDR3 length: 14 amino acids. Germline V gene sequence: CDR1 SQVTM, CDR2 ANQGSEA. The V end was cut by 5 bases, the J end by 2 bases, with 14 bases between. The CDR3 loop reads CSVRSRAATDTQYF. In nucleotides, the CDR3 is TGCAGCGTTCGTTCCCGGGCCGCCACAGATACGCAGTATTTT.

This clonotype turned up a few times. The chain carries TRBV28 and TRBJ2-1; the D gene could be TRBD1 or TRBD2 (5 bases each). The CDR3 consists of 16 residues. The germline V gene encodes CDR1 MDHEN and CDR2 SYDVKM. The V end lost 6 bases, the J end lost 0 bases, and 15 bases lay between the germline ends. In DNA, the CDR3 is TGTGCCAGCAGCGGGGCCGGCGGACGCTCCTACAATGAGCAGTTCTTC. Its protein product is CASSGAGGRSYNEQFF.

This clonotype was seen ten or more times. J is TRBJ2-5 and V is TRBV6-1; D may be TRBD1 or TRBD2 (5 bases each). The germline V gene encodes CDR1 MNHNS and CDR2 SASEGT. V lost 5 bases and J lost 10, with 17 bases in between. The CDR3 is 13 amino acids. Here the CDR3 DNA reads TGTGCCAGCAGTAAAGGGACCCTGAGGAACCAGTACTTC. It yields the protein CASSKGTLRNQYF.

Remarks on this clonotype: The junction shows a germline mismatch at one end, possibly a read error. The chain links TRBV5-5 to TRBJ2-1; 9 bases map to TRBD2. The CDR3 spans 16 residues. Germline loops: CDR1 SGHKS, CDR2 YYEKEE (reference sequence). The CDR3 sequence: CAGSLEAGGSYNEQFF. CDR3 nucleotides: TGTGCCGGCAGCTTGGAAGCGGGAGGATCCTACAATGAGCAGTTCTTC.

This clonotype was detected ten times or more. The chain combines TRBV2 with TRBJ2-5; D not certain. Germline lookup yields CDR1 SNHLY and CDR2 FYNNEI. V lost 4 bases and J 5 bases, leaving 11 bases between the germline ends. This CDR3 comprises 13 residues. The CDR3 coding sequence is TGTGCCAGCAGTGTCGGGTACTGGGAGACCCAGTACTTC. Protein sequence: CASSVGYWETQYF.

The rearrangement joins TRBV12-3 or TRBV12-4 to TRBJ1-1; 7 positions match TRBD1. V trimming: 7 bases; J trimming: 1 base; junction bases outside the gene matches: 3. The CDR3 has 13 residues. CDR3 amino acids: CASKWDRNTEAFF. The CDR3 DNA sequence: TGTGCCAGCAAATGGGACAGGAACACTGAAGCTTTCTTT.

This clonotype has at least ten counts. This chain links TRBV10-3 with TRBJ2-5; D not resolved. The CDR3 runs to 13 residues. V lost 7 bases, J lost 0 bases, and 9 bases lay in between. Germline CDR1 ENHRY, CDR2 SYGVKD. The CDR3, as DNA: TGTGCCATCATGAGGAGTGACCAAGAGACCCAGTACTTC. It yields the protein CAIMRSDQETQYF.

The chain uses TRBV5-1 and TRBJ2-2; TRBD1 matches at 7 bases. Germline V gene sequence: CDR1 SGHRS, CDR2 YFSETQ. J lost 0 bases, V lost 4 bases, and 6 bases had no gene match. This CDR3 is 16 amino acids long. The CDR3 reads CASSSIQGTNTGELFF. The DNA of the CDR3 is TGCGCCAGCAGCAGTATACAGGGGACGAACACCGGGGAGCTGTTTTTT.

This clonotype came up many times. The chain has TRBV4-1 and TRBJ2-1, with 7 bases fitting TRBD1. Germline trimming cut 2 bases from V and 3 bases from J; bases unmatched to any gene: 7. Germline CDR1 reads MGHRA; CDR2 reads YSYEKL. This CDR3 spans 16 amino acids. CDR3 amino acids: CASSQPTRDSYNEQFF. The CDR3 bases are TGCGCCAGCAGCCAACCTACCCGGGACAGCTACAATGAGCAGTTCTTC.

V is TRBV6-1 and J is TRBJ2-7; 8 nucleotides match TRBD1. The ends lost 6 bases at V and 5 bases at J; junction bases unmatched: 12. This CDR3 contains 15 residues. Germline CDR1 reads MNHNS; CDR2 reads SASEGT. CDR3 nucleotides: TGTGCCAGCAGGGGCCGGGACAGGATAACACACGAGCAGTACTTC. It yields the protein CASRGRDRITHEQYF.

Many counts were recorded for this clonotype. The DNA for the CDR3 is TGCGCCAGCAGCTTGGGTATGCGTAGCGCGGGTGAGCAGTTCTTC. Protein: CASSLGMRSAGEQFF. The gene calls are TRBV5-1 and TRBJ2-1; possible D gene TRBD2, 5 bases. The ends were cut back, 0 bases at V and 9 bases at J, with 16 bases in the middle. The CDR3 spans 15 residues. The V gene's germline CDR1 is SGHRS and CDR2 YFSETQ.

This clonotype has a handful of counts. The chain couples TRBV3-1 to TRBJ1-1; D gene uncertain. Germline V lookup: CDR1 LGHDT, CDR2 YNNKEL (reference sequence). The CDR3 runs 14 residues. Trimming took off 3 bases at V and 5 bases at J, with 13 bases between the two ends. The CDR3 region is CASSQQGGRTEAFF. CDR3 bases: TGTGCCAGCAGCCAGCAAGGAGGTCGTACTGAAGCTTTCTTT.

This chain connects TRBV6-1 to TRBJ1-4, with 8 nucleotides matching TRBD1. CDR3 size: 15 residues. In germline, CDR1 is MNHNS, CDR2 SASEGT. Trimming removed 6 bases from V and 5 bases from J; junction bases left unmatched: 8. The CDR3 here is CASSFTGGTNEKLFF. The CDR3 DNA sequence: TGTGCCAGCAGCTTTACAGGGGGAACAAATGAAAAACTGTTTTTT.

The chain employs TRBV10-3 and TRBJ2-7, with a tentative D call TRBD1 (5 bases). The CDR3 totals 15 residues. V lost 2 bases and J 7 bases, leaving 18 bases between the germline ends. CDR1 is ENHRY and CDR2 is SYGVKD in the germline V gene. CDR3 sequence reads: CAISEGARNGEEQYF. The DNA for the CDR3 is TGTGCCATCAGTGAGGGGGCTAGGAATGGTGAGGAGCAGTACTTC.

This sequence joins TRBV29-1 and TRBJ1-1, with D perhaps TRBD1 (6 bases). The CDR3 extends over 13 amino acids. Germline V gene data show CDR1 as SQVTM and CDR2 as ANQGSEA. Trimming took 6 bases from V and 1 from J, leaving 12 bases between them. The CDR3 sequence is CSVAGHANTEAFF. The CDR3 DNA follows: TGCAGCGTGGCGGGACACGCGAACACTGAAGCTTTCTTT.

This clonotype was seen a handful of times. CDR3 loop: CASSYPSRPGRESSYNEQFF. As DNA, the CDR3 is TGTGCCAGCAGTTACCCCTCTAGGCCCGGCCGCGAAAGCTCCTACAATGAGCAGTTCTTC. The rearrangement links TRBV6-2 or TRBV6-3 to TRBJ2-1, with D unresolved. The CDR3 has 20 residues. Looked up from germline, CDR1 is MNHEY and CDR2 is SVGEGT. V lost 2 bases and J 0 bases, leaving 23 bases between the germline ends.

This clonotype was detected many times. This chain joins TRBV5-1 and TRBJ2-1; 9 bases line up with TRBD1. The V and J ends lost 6 bases and 1 base, in that order; junction bases with no gene match: 5. The CDR3 has 15 amino acids. CDR1 is SGHRS and CDR2 is YFSETQ in the germline V gene. DNA for the CDR3: TGCGCCAGCACCGCGACAGGGGGTTCCTACAATGAGCAGTTCTTC. Amino acid sequence: CASTATGGSYNEQFF. Full variable domain (outside the CDR3, taken from reference TRBV5-1 and TRBJ2-1): KAGVTQTPRYLIKTRGQQVTLSCSPISGHRSVSWYQQTPGQGLQFLFEYFSETQRNKGNFPGRFSGRQFSNSRSEMNVSTLELGDSALYLCASTATGGSYNEQFFGPGTRLTVL.